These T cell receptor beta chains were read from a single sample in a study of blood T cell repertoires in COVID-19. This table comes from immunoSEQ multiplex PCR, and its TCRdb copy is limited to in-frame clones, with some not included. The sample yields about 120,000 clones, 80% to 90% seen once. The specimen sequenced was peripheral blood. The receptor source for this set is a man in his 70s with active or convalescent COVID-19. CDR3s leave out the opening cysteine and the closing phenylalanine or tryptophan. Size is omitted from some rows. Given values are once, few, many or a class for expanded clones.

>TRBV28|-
ASSRTKGYGYT
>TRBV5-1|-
ASSLWGTGTTNEKLF
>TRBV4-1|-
ASSQGESSPGAQY
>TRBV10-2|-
ASVAGSGGNTIY
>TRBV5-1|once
ASSLGQERETQY
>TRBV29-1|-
SVEYSVGYGYT
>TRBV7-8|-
ASSLRALQGENSYNEQF
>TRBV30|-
AWSAQGVNEQF
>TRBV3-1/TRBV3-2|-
ASSLQALAGGRDTQY
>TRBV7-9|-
ASRPAGGSPLH
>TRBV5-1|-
ASSPSEAGQGF
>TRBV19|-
ASSEEGLLLSNEQF
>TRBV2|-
ASSEGTGGPDTQY
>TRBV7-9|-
ASSPSGTISYEQY
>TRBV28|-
ASSLWGRGLQGEAF
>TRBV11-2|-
ASSLGLTNYGYT
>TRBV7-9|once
ASSRQETNYGYT
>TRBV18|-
ASSLGSGGTYEQY
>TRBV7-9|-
ASRPNRVLNSNTGELF
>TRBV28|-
ASLSLDRATYEQY
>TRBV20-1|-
SASAGEGYGYT
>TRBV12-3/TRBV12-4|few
ASSSVQGNTIY
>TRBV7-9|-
ASSLAGGSPGPQH
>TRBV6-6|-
ASSSGQLMNTEAF
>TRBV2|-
ASSEAHAGGLF
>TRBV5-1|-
ASKLDNQETQY
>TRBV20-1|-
SALADPPQY
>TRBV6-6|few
ASSYLDMNTEAF
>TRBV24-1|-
ATSANRGSGEKLF
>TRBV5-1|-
ASSLGQVRYGYT
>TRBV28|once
ASSTGLAGSSGGTDTQY
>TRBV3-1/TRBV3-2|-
ASSQGALKYGYT
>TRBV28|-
ASSFVQGGNQPQH
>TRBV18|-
ASSPPGLAGASTDTQY
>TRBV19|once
ASSPTQNTEAF
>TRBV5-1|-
ASSLEQGIYEQY
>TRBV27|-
ASSFSGGAYEQY
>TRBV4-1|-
ASSQVTPAENNEQF
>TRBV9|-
ASSVGTTSGIFNEQF
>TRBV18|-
ASSPSGDAGNTIY
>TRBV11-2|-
ASSPQGGNTEAF
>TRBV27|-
ASSLAGGAGNEQF